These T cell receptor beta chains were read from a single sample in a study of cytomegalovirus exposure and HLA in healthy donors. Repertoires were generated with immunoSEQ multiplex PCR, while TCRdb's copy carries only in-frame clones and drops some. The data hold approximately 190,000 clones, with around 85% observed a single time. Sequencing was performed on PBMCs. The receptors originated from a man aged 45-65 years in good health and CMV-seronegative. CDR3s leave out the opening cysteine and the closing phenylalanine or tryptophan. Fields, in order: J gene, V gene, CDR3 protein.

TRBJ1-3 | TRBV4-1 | ASSHENTIY
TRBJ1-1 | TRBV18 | ASSLGTGNTEAF
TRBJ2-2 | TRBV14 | ASSQVGGGVTGELF
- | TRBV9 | ASSVSGTSGTYEQY
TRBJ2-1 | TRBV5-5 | ASTLGAGANNEQF
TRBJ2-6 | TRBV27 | ASSLRPSDRATSGANVLT
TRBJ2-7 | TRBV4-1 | ASSRRGREVDEQY
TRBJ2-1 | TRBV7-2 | ASSLVVSSDEQF
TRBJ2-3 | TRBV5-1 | ASSFDPGGDTQY
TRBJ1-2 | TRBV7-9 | SSSLGTGAYGYT
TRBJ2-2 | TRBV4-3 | ASSQDQETTYTGELF
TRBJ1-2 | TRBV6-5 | ATKQTGGYGYT
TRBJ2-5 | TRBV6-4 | ASSDSPGGETQY
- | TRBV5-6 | ASTPGGAYEQY
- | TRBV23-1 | ASRQQDLLSYEQY
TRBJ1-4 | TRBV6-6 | ASTSRPNEKLF
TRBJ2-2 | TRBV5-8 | ASSSGTVNTGELF
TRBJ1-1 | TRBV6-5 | ASSYSQGASTEAF
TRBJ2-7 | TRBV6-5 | ASSYSGAPAYEQY
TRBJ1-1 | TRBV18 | ASSPWPGTSHRGTEAF
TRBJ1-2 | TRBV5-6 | ASSRQGPRIYGYT
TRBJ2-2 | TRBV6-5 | ASSYGGYAGELF
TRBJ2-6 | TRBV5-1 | ASSLGQGANNVLT
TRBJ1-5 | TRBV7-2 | ASSFNPGNQPQH
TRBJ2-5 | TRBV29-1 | SGGLAGEETQY
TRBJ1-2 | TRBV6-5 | ASSYTQGLGGYT
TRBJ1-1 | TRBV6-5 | ASGRGQNTEAF
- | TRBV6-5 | ATTGESYEQY
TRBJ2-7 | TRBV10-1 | ASSPGQNYEQY
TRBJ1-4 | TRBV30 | ACSPTGGNEKLF
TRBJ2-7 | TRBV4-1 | ASSRGDRGDHEQY
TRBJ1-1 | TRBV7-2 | ASSLERNSHTEAF